The 24 T cell receptor beta chains below were found in one sample sequenced in a study of CD8+ T cells in alopecia areata. Regarding treatment: oral pan-JAK inhibitor, 5-10 mg twice daily. cDNA prepared by RNA extraction and subsequent reverse transcription served as the template for sequencing. Sequencing was performed with immunoSEQ multiplex PCR; in TCRdb, only in-frame clones are kept and a portion is missing. Among roughly 250,000 clones listed, around 64% were seen once. Sequencing used CD4+ T cells sorted from blood, obtained around week 54, from a patient treated with tofacitinib. These receptors originate from a human donor with alopecia areata.

The chain has TRBV7-2 and TRBJ2-5; a weak D match, TRBD2 (5 bases). The V and J ends lost 3 bases and 5 bases respectively, with 10 bases between them. CDR1 is SGHTA, CDR2 FQGNSA, per germline. The CDR3 runs to 13 residues. The CDR3 loop is CASSFEGSETQYF. The CDR3 region has the DNA TGTGCCAGCAGCTTCGAGGGCTCGGAGACCCAGTACTTC. Complete variable domain (other parts from reference TRBV7-2 and TRBJ2-5): GAGVSQSPSNKVTEKGKDVELRCDPISGHTALYWYRQSLGQGLEFLIYFQGNSAPDKSGLPSDRFSAERTGGSVSTLTIQRTQQEDSAVYLCASSFEGSETQYFGPGTRLLVL.

The chain recombines TRBV5-6 with TRBJ1-2; D may be TRBD1 (5 bases). V lost 3 bases and J lost 0, with 15 bases in between. Germline-derived CDR1 and CDR2 are SGHDT and YYEEEE. The CDR3 consists of 16 residues. DNA for the CDR3: TGTGCCAGCAGCTACGATTTGGGGCAAACTAACTATGGCTACACCTTC. Translation: CASSYDLGQTNYGYTF.

The rearrangement joins TRBV29-1 to TRBJ2-3, with 8 positions matching TRBD1. This CDR3 region has 14 residues. Unmatched junction bases numbered 5, after V lost 6 bases and J lost 0 bases. The germline V gene has CDR1 SQVTM and CDR2 ANQGSEA. The CDR3 DNA reads as TGCAGCGTATCAGGGGGCTTAAGCACAGATACGCAGTATTTT. It translates to CSVSGGLSTDTQYF.

This chain connects TRBV11-2 to TRBJ2-7; no clear D gene. The germline gives CDR1 SGHAT, CDR2 FQNNGV. This CDR3 region has 12 residues. V was cut by 3 bases and J by 3 bases, with 6 bases left in between. CDR3 protein: CASSFAGYEQYF. The CDR3 DNA reads as TGTGCCAGCAGCTTCGCTGGCTACGAGCAGTACTTC.

This clone has just a few counts. This chain uses TRBV18 with TRBJ2-4, with a tentative D call TRBD2 (6 bases). V lost 5 bases and J 13 bases, leaving 15 bases between the germline ends. Germline CDR1 and CDR2: KGHSH and LQKENI. This CDR3 is built from 12 residues. The CDR3 region is CASSLQEAGQYF. CDR3 DNA: TGTGCCAGCTCATTACAGGAGGCGGGACAGTACTTC.

A few counts support this clone. This chain links TRBV29-1 with TRBJ2-5; 9 nucleotides line up with TRBD2. The germline V gene encodes CDR1 SQVTM and CDR2 ANQGSEA. The CDR3 sequence is 13 residues long. The ends lost 7 bases at V and 7 bases at J; junction bases unmatched: 10. The CDR3 DNA reads TGCAGCGCCCAATGGCGGGGGGGCGTGACCCAGTACTTC. Translating gives CSAQWRGGVTQYF. Looking up the rest from reference TRBV29-1 and TRBJ2-5 gives the full variable domain: SAVISQKPSRDICQRGTSLTIQCQVDSQVTMMFWYRQQPGQSLTLIATANQGSEATYESGFVIDKFPISRPNLTFSTLTVSNMSPEDSSIYLCSAQWRGGVTQYFGPGTRLLVL.

The sample holds a few counts of this clone. The chain employs TRBV7-3 and TRBJ2-2, with D tentatively TRBD2 (5 bases). V was pared by 4 bases and J by 3 bases, with 15 bases between. CDR3 length equals 16 residues. Germline V gene sequence: CDR1 SGHTA, CDR2 FQGTGA. CDR3: CASSSTKGGYTGELFF. DNA for the CDR3: TGTGCCAGCAGCTCAACAAAGGGCGGGTACACCGGGGAGCTGTTTTTT.

This clone was recorded a few times. This chain connects TRBV15 to TRBJ2-5, with no clear D. Per the germline V gene, CDR1 is LNHNV and CDR2 is YYDKDF (reference sequence). The ends were cut back, 3 bases at V and 7 bases at J, with 12 bases in the middle. The CDR3 has 13 amino acids. For the CDR3, the DNA is TGTGCCACCAGCAGCACCTTGGAAAGGACCCAGTACTTC. Protein sequence: CATSSTLERTQYF. Based on the CDR3 plus reference TRBV15 and TRBJ2-5, the full variable domain is DAMVIQNPRYQVTQFGKPVTLSCSQTLNHNVMYWYQQKSSQAPKLLFHYYDKDFNNEADTPDNFQSRRPNTSFCFLDIRSPGLGDTAMYLCATSSTLERTQYFGPGTRLLVL.

The chain joins TRBV2 to TRBJ2-3; no clear D gene. V was pared by 7 bases and J by 4 bases, with 9 bases between. This CDR3 is 12 amino acids long. CDR1 is SNHLY and CDR2 is FYNNEI in the germline V gene. CDR3 bases: TGTGCCAGCATAGGTGTATCAGATACGCAGTATTTT. Protein product: CASIGVSDTQYF.

The sample holds a few counts of this clone. The V gene is TRBV6-6, the J gene TRBJ1-5; D call uncertain. V lost 6 bases and J 3 bases, leaving 12 bases between the germline ends. The germline CDR1 and CDR2 sequences are MNHNY and SVGAGI (reference sequence). This CDR3 has 14 amino acids. CDR3 protein: CASSFSASNQPQHF. CDR3 nucleotide sequence: TGTGCCAGCAGCTTCTCAGCCTCCAATCAGCCCCAGCATTTT.

The rearrangement uses TRBV30 and TRBJ1-6; TRBD1 agrees at 9 bases. The V gene end was trimmed by 3 bases and the J gene end by 4 bases; junction bases not matched to a gene: 7. The length of the CDR3 is 16 residues. In germline, CDR1 is GTSNPN, CDR2 SVGIG (reference sequence). CDR3 in amino acids: CAWSRTGAAYNSPLHF. The CDR3 region has the DNA TGTGCCTGGAGCAGGACAGGGGCCGCTTATAATTCACCCCTCCACTTT.

CDR3 coding DNA: TGCGCCAGCAGCTTGTTTTCGGGGGCCCAAGAGACCCAGTACTTC. Its protein product is CASSLFSGAQETQYF. V is TRBV5-1 and J is TRBJ2-5; D is perhaps TRBD1 or TRBD2 (6 bases each). CDR1 and CDR2 (germline): SGHRS, YFSETQ. This CDR3 region has 15 residues. Trimming cost V 1 base and J 1 base, with 11 bases left between them. The full variable domain, its missing parts supplied by reference TRBV5-1 and TRBJ2-5, is KAGVTQTPRYLIKTRGQQVTLSCSPISGHRSVSWYQQTPGQGLQFLFEYFSETQRNKGNFPGRFSGRQFSNSRSEMNVSTLELGDSALYLCASSLFSGAQETQYFGPGTRLLVL.

The CDR3 sequence is CATSRGGGITEAFF. The CDR3 DNA follows: TGTGCCACCAGCAGAGGAGGAGGCATCACTGAAGCTTTCTTT. The chain employs TRBV15 and TRBJ1-1; D gene uncertain. The V gene lost 1 base and the J gene lost 4 bases, with 10 bases spanning the gap. CDR3 length equals 14 residues. Germline-derived CDR1 and CDR2 are LNHNV and YYDKDF (reference sequence).

This chain uses TRBV7-3 with TRBJ1-1, with 9 bases fitting TRBD1. This CDR3 comprises 13 residues. CDR1 is SGHTA, CDR2 FQGTGA, per germline. V was clipped by 4 bases and J by 3 bases; unmatched bases: 0. The CDR3 loop is CASSYRGHTEAFF. CDR3 nucleotides: TGTGCCAGCAGCTACAGGGGGCACACTGAAGCTTTCTTT. The full variable domain, in which reference TRBV7-3 and TRBJ1-1 provide the parts outside the CDR3, is GAGVSQTPSNKVTEKGKYVELRCDPISGHTALYWYRQSLGQGPEFLIYFQGTGAADDSGLPNDRFFAVRPEGSVSTLKIQRTERGDSAVYLCASSYRGHTEAFFGQGTRLTVV.

This clone was counted a few times. This rearrangement joins TRBV30 to TRBJ1-2; 7 nucleotides line up with TRBD1. The length of the CDR3 is 14 residues. Germline CDR1 reads GTSNPN; CDR2 reads SVGIG (reference sequence). The J segment lost 2 bases and the V segment lost 4 bases, leaving 7 bases of the junction unmatched. CDR3 bases: TGTGCCTGGATGACAATGGGACAGAACTATGGCTACACCTTC. It yields the protein CAWMTMGQNYGYTF.

The chain couples TRBV30 to TRBJ1-5, with D tentatively TRBD1 (5 bases). The CDR3 totals 15 residues. V was clipped by 1 base and J by 5 bases, with 15 bases between them. Germline V lookup: CDR1 GTSNPN, CDR2 SVGIG (reference sequence). CDR3 sequence: CAWSGRLRGDQPQHF. CDR3 in DNA: TGTGCCTGGAGTGGTCGGTTGAGGGGAGATCAGCCCCAGCATTTT.

To note about this clone: Other DNA sequences in the sample encode the same CDR3. The V and J genes are TRBV5-1 and TRBJ2-3; D assignment may be TRBD1 or TRBD2 (5 bases each). Trimming took 4 bases from V and 0 from J, leaving 9 bases between them. The CDR3 loop spans 14 amino acids. The germline V gene encodes CDR1 SGHRS and CDR2 YFSETQ. Written as DNA, the CDR3 is TGCGCCAGCAGCCTTGGGGGTAGCACAGATACGCAGTATTTT. Its protein is CASSLGGSTDTQYF.

The V gene is TRBV11-2, the J gene TRBJ2-5; 11 bases are shared with TRBD2. The germline CDR1 and CDR2 sequences are SGHAT and FQNNGV. Germline trimming cut 6 bases from V and 5 bases from J; bases unmatched to any gene: 8. CDR3 length equals 15 residues. CDR3 loop: CASRLAGAQLETQYF. CDR3 coding DNA: TGTGCCAGCAGACTAGCGGGGGCACAGCTGGAGACCCAGTACTTC.

This clone has just a few counts. The V and J genes are TRBV7-2 and TRBJ2-4; tentative D call: TRBD1 (7 bases). Germline V CDR1 and CDR2: SGHTA, FQGNSA. Trimming left V 5 bases short and J 7 bases short, with 15 bases between. This CDR3 spans 14 amino acids. The DNA of the CDR3 is TGTGCCAGCAGCCGGCGGACAGGAGGGAACATTCAGTACTTC. It yields the protein CASSRRTGGNIQYF.

The CDR3 DNA is TGTGCCAGCAGCGTAGCCCCCCTGCCAACGAGGGGGACAGATACGCAGTATTTT. Amino acids: CASSVAPLPTRGTDTQYF. The chain has TRBV9 and TRBJ2-3, with D perhaps matching TRBD1 (6 bases). From germline, CDR1 is SGDLS and CDR2 YYNGEE. Trimming took 0 bases from V and 3 from J, leaving 20 bases between them. The CDR3 has 18 amino acids.

The CDR3 coding sequence is TGTGCCAGCAGCCGAATGCCCACTCGAGGCCGTTCCTCCTATAATTCACCCCTCCACTTT. Its translation is CASSRMPTRGRSSYNSPLHF. The rearrangement uses TRBV27 and TRBJ1-6; no clear D gene. V shed 6 bases and J shed 0 bases, with 24 bases lying between them. Germline V gene data show CDR1 as MNHEY and CDR2 as SMNVEV (reference sequence). This CDR3 spans 20 amino acids.

The chain has TRBV6-5 and TRBJ1-5, with D possibly matching TRBD1 (6 bases). The CDR3 has 13 residues. The ends were cut back, 7 bases at V and 5 bases at J, with 12 bases in the middle. Germline CDR1 reads MNHEY; CDR2 reads SVGAGI. The CDR3 nucleotides read TGTGCCAGCACCTCCGGACAGCATCAGCCCCAGCATTTT. The encoded protein is CASTSGQHQPQHF.

V is TRBV5-1 and J is TRBJ2-5; D is perhaps TRBD1 or TRBD2 (6 bases each). CDR1 and CDR2 (germline): SGHRS, YFSETQ. With 7 bases removed from V and 3 bases from J, the gap between germline ends came to 10 bases. The CDR3 loop spans 12 amino acids. The DNA of the CDR3 is TGCGCCAGCGCGGGACACGAAGAGACCCAGTACTTC. This sequence encodes CASAGHEETQYF. Based on the CDR3 plus reference TRBV5-1 and TRBJ2-5, the full variable domain is KAGVTQTPRYLIKTRGQQVTLSCSPISGHRSVSWYQQTPGQGLQFLFEYFSETQRNKGNFPGRFSGRQFSNSRSEMNVSTLELGDSALYLCASAGHEETQYFGPGTRLLVL.

The genes are TRBV14 and TRBJ2-7, with D maybe TRBD2 (6 bases). Germline assignment: CDR1 SGHDN and CDR2 FVKESK. V lost 4 bases and J lost 3, with 16 bases in between. This CDR3 comprises 15 residues. The chain's CDR3 is CASSPEQLGGYEQYF. CDR3 nucleotide sequence: TGTGCCAGCAGCCCCGAACAACTGGGGGGCTACGAGCAGTACTTC.